This is a list of T cell receptor beta chains from one sample in a study of shared clonotypes between healthy human individuals. Only in-frame clones appear in the TCRdb table, and some are missing; sequencing was by immunoSEQ multiplex PCR. The sample contains about 2.1 million clones, approximately 92% of which appear only once. The sequenced sample was naive CD8+ T cells from PBMCs. The origin of the receptors is a young man in good health. Some clones in this sample may be carry-over from other donors' samples. CDR3s include the opening cysteine and the closing phenylalanine or tryptophan. The D gene is left open where the match is weak. Rows may omit the clone size; those that give it use once, few, many or a size class.

size: .; length: 15; J: TRBJ2-2; D: TRBD2; V: TRBV6-1; CDR3: CASGVSGSLPGELFF; DNA: TGTGCCAGTGGGGTGAGCGGGAGTCTCCCGGGGGAGCTGTTTTTT
size: .; length: 16; J: TRBJ2-1; D: TRBD2; V: TRBV5-6; CDR3: CASSLGLAGVRGEQFF; DNA: TGTGCCAGCAGCTTGGGACTAGCGGGAGTGAGGGGTGAGCAGTTCTTC
size: .; length: 15; J: TRBJ2-3; D: .; V: TRBV7-9; CDR3: CASSGPGASTDTQYF; DNA: TGTGCCAGCAGCGGGCCCGGGGCCTCCACAGATACGCAGTATTTT
size: .; length: 16; J: TRBJ2-3; D: .; V: TRBV14; CDR3: CASSQATFTGSDTQYF; DNA: TGTGCCAGCAGCCAAGCAACGTTTACGGGGTCAGATACGCAGTATTTT
size: .; length: 16; J: TRBJ2-3; D: TRBD1; V: TRBV6-5; CDR3: CASSYGQGAYPDTQYF; DNA: TGTGCCAGCAGTTACGGACAGGGGGCTTACCCAGATACGCAGTATTTT
size: .; length: 15; J: TRBJ2-1; D: TRBD2; V: TRBV27; CDR3: CASRTLAGAYNEQFF; DNA: TGTGCCAGCAGAACTCTAGCGGGGGCGTACAATGAGCAGTTCTTC
size: .; length: 17; J: TRBJ2-1; D: TRBD1; V: TRBV18; CDR3: CASSRGQVGPSYNEQFF; DNA: TGTGCCAGCTCCCGAGGACAGGTCGGTCCCTCCTACAATGAGCAGTTCTTC
size: .; length: 14; J: TRBJ2-1; D: .; V: TRBV29-1; CDR3: CSPTLSLGYNEQFF; DNA: TGCAGCCCCACGTTGAGTCTGGGCTACAATGAGCAGTTCTTC
size: .; length: 16; J: TRBJ2-3; D: .; V: TRBV6-5; CDR3: CASSYFGPSSTDTQYF; DNA: TGTGCCAGCAGTTACTTCGGCCCATCTAGCACAGATACGCAGTATTTT
size: .; length: 12; J: TRBJ2-1; D: .; V: TRBV5-1; CDR3: CASRLGNNEQFF; DNA: TGCGCCAGCAGGCTAGGGAACAATGAGCAGTTCTTC
size: .; length: 16; J: TRBJ2-1; D: TRBD2; V: TRBV11-2; CDR3: CASSLAGVFPRNEQFF; DNA: TGTGCCAGCAGCCTAGCGGGAGTCTTTCCTCGGAATGAGCAGTTCTTC
size: .; length: 16; J: TRBJ2-2; D: TRBD2; V: TRBV28; CDR3: CASSSGLAGLTGELFF; DNA: TGTGCCAGCAGTTCGGGACTAGCGGGCCTCACCGGGGAGCTGTTTTTT
size: .; length: 12; J: TRBJ2-5; D: .; V: TRBV6-5; CDR3: CASMESRETQYF; DNA: TGTGCCAGCATGGAAAGTAGAGAGACCCAGTACTTC
size: .; length: 11; J: TRBJ2-1; D: .; V: TRBV7-9; CDR3: CASSFPNEQFF; DNA: TGTGCCAGCAGCTTTCCCAATGAGCAGTTCTTC
size: .; length: 14; J: TRBJ1-5; D: .; V: TRBV2; CDR3: CASTEGGTNQPQHF; DNA: TGTGCCAGCACCGAGGGAGGAACTAATCAGCCCCAGCATTTT
size: once; length: 15; J: TRBJ2-5; D: .; V: TRBV6-5; CDR3: CASSRDLGRAETQYF; DNA: TGTGCCAGCAGCCGCGATTTGGGCAGGGCAGAGACCCAGTACTTC
size: .; length: 14; J: TRBJ2-1; D: .; V: TRBV6-5; CDR3: CASSYAGGVIVQFF; DNA: TGTGCCAGCAGTTACGCGGGCGGCGTTATCGTGCAGTTCTTC
size: .; length: 14; J: TRBJ1-1; D: .; V: TRBV2; CDR3: CASSEFDRNTEAFF; DNA: TGTGCCAGCAGTGAATTCGACAGGAACACTGAAGCTTTCTTT
size: .; length: 13; J: TRBJ2-7; D: .; V: TRBV9; CDR3: CASSAGPRSEQYF; DNA: TGTGCCAGCAGCGCGGGACCCCGCTCCGAGCAGTACTTC
size: .; length: 18; J: TRBJ1-5; D: TRBD1; V: TRBV28; CDR3: CASSSWDREEVSNQPQHF; DNA: TGTGCCAGCAGTTCCTGGGACAGGGAGGAAGTAAGCAATCAGCCCCAGCATTTT
size: .; length: 14; J: TRBJ2-7; D: TRBD2; V: TRBV28; CDR3: CASSFGLAAYEQYF; DNA: TGTGCCAGCAGTTTTGGACTAGCCGCGTACGAGCAGTACTTC
size: once; length: 15; J: TRBJ1-2; D: TRBD1; V: TRBV7-6; CDR3: CASSSGTGAWGGYTF; DNA: TGTGCCAGCAGCTCCGGGACAGGTGCTTGGGGGGGCTACACCTTC
size: .; length: 13; J: TRBJ2-7; D: TRBD1; V: TRBV13; CDR3: CASSQGDPYEQYF; DNA: TGTGCCAGCAGCCAGGGGGACCCCTACGAGCAGTACTTC
size: .; length: 13; J: TRBJ1-5; D: .; V: TRBV19; CDR3: CASSANSRSPQHF; DNA: TGTGCCAGTAGTGCCAACAGCCGATCGCCCCAGCATTTT
size: .; length: 14; J: TRBJ1-1; D: .; V: TRBV23-1; CDR3: CASSPSLENTEAFF; DNA: TGCGCCAGCAGTCCCTCCCTCGAGAACACTGAAGCTTTCTTT
size: .; length: 14; J: TRBJ2-1; D: .; V: TRBV18; CDR3: CASSPASVWNEQFF; DNA: TGTGCCAGCTCACCGGCCAGCGTTTGGAATGAGCAGTTCTTC
size: .; length: 13; J: TRBJ2-7; D: .; V: TRBV27; CDR3: CASSLSSTYEQYF; DNA: TGTGCCAGCAGTTTATCATCTACCTACGAGCAGTACTTC
size: .; length: 16; J: TRBJ2-7; D: .; V: TRBV28; CDR3: CASSGFRDTRAYEQYF; DNA: TGTGCCAGCAGCGGATTCCGGGACACCCGAGCCTACGAGCAGTACTTC
size: few; length: 17; J: TRBJ2-2; D: TRBD1; V: TRBV4-1; CDR3: CASSQGLGQGHTGELFF; DNA: TGCGCCAGCAGCCAAGGCCTAGGACAGGGGCACACCGGGGAGCTGTTTTTT
size: .; length: 16; J: TRBJ2-5; D: .; V: TRBV7-6; CDR3: CASRGVGRATRETQYF; DNA: TGTGCCAGCAGGGGGGTGGGCAGGGCGACTCGAGAGACCCAGTACTTC
size: .; length: 10; J: TRBJ1-2; D: .; V: TRBV28; CDR3: CASSLYGYTF; DNA: TGTGCCAGCAGTCTCTATGGCTACACCTTC
size: .; length: 14; J: TRBJ1-4; D: .; V: TRBV5-8; CDR3: CASSLKGEEEKLFF; DNA: TGTGCCAGCAGCTTGAAGGGGGAGGAGGAAAAACTGTTTTTT
size: .; length: 16; J: TRBJ2-1; D: .; V: TRBV7-8; CDR3: CASSLAQPVEGNEQFF; DNA: TGTGCCAGCAGCTTAGCCCAACCGGTGGAGGGGAATGAGCAGTTCTTC
size: .; length: 18; J: TRBJ2-7; D: TRBD2; V: TRBV5-1; CDR3: CASSLYMNMGLAGDEQYF; DNA: TGCGCCAGCAGCTTGTACATGAATATGGGACTAGCGGGAGACGAGCAGTACTTC
size: .; length: 17; J: TRBJ1-2; D: .; V: TRBV9; CDR3: CASSVGRGEGHNYGYTF; DNA: TGTGCCAGCAGCGTAGGGAGGGGCGAAGGGCATAACTATGGCTACACCTTC
size: .; length: 12; J: TRBJ2-7; D: .; V: TRBV7-8; CDR3: CASNFGSYEQYF; DNA: TGTGCCAGCAACTTTGGGTCCTACGAGCAGTACTTC
size: .; length: 16; J: TRBJ1-1; D: .; V: TRBV6-1; CDR3: CASSEWPVGMNTEAFF; DNA: TGTGCCAGCAGTGAATGGCCAGTAGGTATGAACACTGAAGCTTTCTTT
size: .; length: 14; J: TRBJ2-7; D: TRBD1; V: TRBV7-3; CDR3: CASSYGQGPYEQYF; DNA: TGTGCCAGCAGCTACGGACAGGGTCCCTACGAGCAGTACTTC
size: .; length: 15; J: TRBJ2-7; D: .; V: TRBV27; CDR3: CASSPGLALTFEQYF; DNA: TGTGCCAGCAGTCCCGGACTGGCCCTAACGTTTGAGCAGTACTTC
size: once; length: 16; J: TRBJ2-1; D: TRBD2; V: TRBV7-9; CDR3: CAIPPIIAGDSYEQFF; DNA: TGTGCCATCCCGCCGATTATAGCGGGAGATTCATATGAGCAGTTCTTC
size: .; length: 14; J: TRBJ2-5; D: .; V: TRBV18; CDR3: CASSSETGEETQYF; DNA: TGTGCCAGCTCAAGCGAGACGGGCGAGGAGACCCAGTACTTC
size: .; length: 16; J: TRBJ2-7; D: .; V: TRBV28; CDR3: CASSPRSVVGSYEQYF; DNA: TGTGCCAGCAGCCCTCGGTCGGTCGTGGGGTCCTACGAGCAGTACTTC
size: .; length: 17; J: TRBJ2-7; D: .; V: TRBV28; CDR3: CASSPLAPGPSSYEQYF; DNA: TGTGCCAGCAGTCCACTGGCCCCAGGTCCCAGCTCCTACGAGCAGTACTTC
size: .; length: 15; J: TRBJ1-1; D: .; V: TRBV28; CDR3: CASRHYRAMGTEAFF; DNA: TGTGCCAGCAGACATTACAGGGCTATGGGCACTGAAGCTTTCTTT
size: .; length: 12; J: TRBJ2-7; D: .; V: TRBV16; CDR3: CASSQFSNEQYF; DNA: TGTGCCAGCAGCCAATTTTCGAACGAGCAGTACTTC
size: .; length: 15; J: TRBJ1-3; D: .; V: TRBV2; CDR3: CASSEAGLAGNTIYF; DNA: TGTGCCAGCAGCGAGGCGGGGCTAGCTGGAAACACCATATATTTT
size: .; length: 16; J: TRBJ2-7; D: .; V: TRBV7-6; CDR3: CASSLDPGTELFEQYF; DNA: TGTGCCAGCAGCTTAGACCCCGGGACGGAGCTTTTCGAGCAGTACTTC
size: .; length: 13; J: TRBJ1-1; D: TRBD1; V: TRBV27; CDR3: CASSIGQGTEAFF; DNA: TGTGCCAGCAGTATAGGACAGGGAACCGAAGCTTTCTTT
size: .; length: 12; J: TRBJ2-7; D: .; V: TRBV11-2; CDR3: CASSFDSYEQYF; DNA: TGTGCCAGCAGCTTTGACAGTTACGAGCAGTACTTC
size: .; length: 12; J: TRBJ2-4; D: .; V: TRBV27; CDR3: CASSPSKNIQYF; DNA: TGTGCCAGCAGCCCCTCTAAAAACATTCAGTACTTC
size: .; length: 16; J: TRBJ2-7; D: TRBD2; V: TRBV19; CDR3: CASSIGAREGRYEQYF; DNA: TGTGCCAGTAGTATTGGGGCGCGGGAGGGCCGCTACGAGCAGTACTTC
size: .; length: 12; J: TRBJ2-7; D: .; V: TRBV7-2; CDR3: CASSARDYEQYF; DNA: TGTGCCAGCAGCGCGCGCGACTACGAGCAGTACTTC
size: .; length: 15; J: TRBJ1-1; D: .; V: TRBV4-1; CDR3: CASSLLPEVGTEAFF; DNA: TGCGCCAGCAGCCTACTTCCCGAGGTGGGCACTGAAGCTTTCTTT
size: .; length: 12; J: TRBJ2-7; D: .; V: TRBV2; CDR3: CASTKTSWEQYF; DNA: TGTGCCAGCACAAAGACTAGTTGGGAGCAGTACTTC
size: once; length: 14; J: TRBJ2-3; D: TRBD2; V: TRBV9; CDR3: CASSPSGSEDTQYF; DNA: TGTGCCAGCAGTCCTAGCGGGAGTGAAGATACGCAGTATTTT